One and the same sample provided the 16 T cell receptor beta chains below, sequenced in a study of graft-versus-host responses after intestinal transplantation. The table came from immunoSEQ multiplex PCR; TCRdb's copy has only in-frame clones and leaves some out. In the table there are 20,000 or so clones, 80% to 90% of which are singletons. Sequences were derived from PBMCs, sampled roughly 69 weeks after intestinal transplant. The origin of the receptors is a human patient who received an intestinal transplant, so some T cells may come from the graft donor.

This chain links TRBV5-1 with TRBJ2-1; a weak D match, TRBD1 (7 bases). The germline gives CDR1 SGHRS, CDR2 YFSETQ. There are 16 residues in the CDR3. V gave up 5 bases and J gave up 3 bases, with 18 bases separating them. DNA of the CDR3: TGCGCCAGCAGACGCTTCCTTCAGGGGGGCTACAATGAGCAGTTCTTC. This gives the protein CASRRFLQGGYNEQFF.

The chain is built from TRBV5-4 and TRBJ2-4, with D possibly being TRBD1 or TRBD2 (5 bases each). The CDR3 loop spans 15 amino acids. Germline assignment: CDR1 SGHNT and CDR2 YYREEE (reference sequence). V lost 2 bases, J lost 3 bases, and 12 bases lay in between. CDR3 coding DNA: TGTGCCAGCAGCTTACAGTCAGGGAGCAAAAACATTCAGTACTTC. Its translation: CASSLQSGSKNIQYF.

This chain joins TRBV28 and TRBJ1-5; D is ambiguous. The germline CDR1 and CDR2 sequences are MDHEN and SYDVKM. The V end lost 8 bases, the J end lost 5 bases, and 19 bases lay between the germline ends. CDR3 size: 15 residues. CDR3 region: CASSLLGVTDQPQHF. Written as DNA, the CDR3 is TGTGCCAGCTCCCTACTTGGGGTTACCGATCAGCCCCAGCATTTT.

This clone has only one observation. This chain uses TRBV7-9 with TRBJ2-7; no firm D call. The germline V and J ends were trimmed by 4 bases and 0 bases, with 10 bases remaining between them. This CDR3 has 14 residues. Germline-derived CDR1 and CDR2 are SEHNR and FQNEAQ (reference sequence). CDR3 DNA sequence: TGTGCCAGCAGCTCGACCGCTACCTCCTACGAGCAGTACTTC. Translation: CASSSTATSYEQYF.

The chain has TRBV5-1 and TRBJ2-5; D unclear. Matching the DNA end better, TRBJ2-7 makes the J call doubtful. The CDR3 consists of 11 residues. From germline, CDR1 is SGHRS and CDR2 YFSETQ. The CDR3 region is CASSSWGEQYF. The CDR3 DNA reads TGCGCCAGCAGCTCCTGGGGCGAGCAGTACTTC.

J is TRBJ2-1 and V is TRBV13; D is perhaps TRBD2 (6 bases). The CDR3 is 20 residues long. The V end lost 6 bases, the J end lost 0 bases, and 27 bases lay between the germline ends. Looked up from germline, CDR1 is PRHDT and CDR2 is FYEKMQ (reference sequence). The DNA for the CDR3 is TGTGCCAGCAGTTCACAGGCCGGGAGTACCCCTCCGAGCTCCTACAATGAGCAGTTCTTC. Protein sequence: CASSSQAGSTPPSSYNEQFF.

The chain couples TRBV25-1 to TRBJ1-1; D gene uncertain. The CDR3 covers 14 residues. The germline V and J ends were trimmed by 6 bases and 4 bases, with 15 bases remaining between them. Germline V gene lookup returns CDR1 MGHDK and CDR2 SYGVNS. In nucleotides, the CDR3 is TGTGCCAGCAGACTTCAGGTTTGGAGCACTGAAGCTTTCTTT. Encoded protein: CASRLQVWSTEAFF.

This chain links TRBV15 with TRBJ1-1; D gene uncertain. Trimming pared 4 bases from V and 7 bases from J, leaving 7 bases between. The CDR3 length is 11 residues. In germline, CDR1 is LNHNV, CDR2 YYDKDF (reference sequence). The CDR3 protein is CATSTQREAFF. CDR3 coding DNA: TGTGCCACCAGCACCCAGCGTGAAGCTTTCTTT.

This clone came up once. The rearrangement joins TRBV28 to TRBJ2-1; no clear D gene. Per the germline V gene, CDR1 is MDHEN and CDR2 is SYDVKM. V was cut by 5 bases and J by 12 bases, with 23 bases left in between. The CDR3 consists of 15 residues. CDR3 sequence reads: CASSLLSRAPVRQFF. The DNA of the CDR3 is TGTGCCAGCAGTCTACTGAGTAGGGCCCCCGTAAGGCAGTTCTTC.

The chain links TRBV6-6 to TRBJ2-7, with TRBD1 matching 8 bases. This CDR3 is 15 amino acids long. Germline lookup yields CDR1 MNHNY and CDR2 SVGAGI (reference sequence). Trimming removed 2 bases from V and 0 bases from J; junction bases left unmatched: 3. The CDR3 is CASSYRTGSSYEQYF. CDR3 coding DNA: TGTGCCAGCAGTTACCGGACAGGGAGCTCCTACGAGCAGTACTTC.

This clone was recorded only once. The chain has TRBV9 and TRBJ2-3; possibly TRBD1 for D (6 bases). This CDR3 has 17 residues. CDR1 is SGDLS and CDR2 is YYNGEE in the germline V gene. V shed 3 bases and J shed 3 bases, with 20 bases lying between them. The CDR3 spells CASSAEGVTGNTDTQYF. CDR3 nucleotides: TGTGCCAGCAGCGCCGAGGGAGTAACAGGGAATACAGATACGCAGTATTTT.

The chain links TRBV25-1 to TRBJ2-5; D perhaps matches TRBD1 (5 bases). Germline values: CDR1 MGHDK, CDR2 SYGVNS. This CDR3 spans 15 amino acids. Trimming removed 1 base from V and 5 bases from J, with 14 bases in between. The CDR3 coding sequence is TGTGCCAGCAGTGAATGGTTCCAGGGAATGGAGACCCAGTACTTC. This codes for CASSEWFQGMETQYF.

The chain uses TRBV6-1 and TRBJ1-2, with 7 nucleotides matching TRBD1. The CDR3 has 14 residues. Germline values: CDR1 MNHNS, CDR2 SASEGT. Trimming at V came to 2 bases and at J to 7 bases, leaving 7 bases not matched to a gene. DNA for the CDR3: TGTGCCAGCAGTGAAAACAGGGGCACGAGTGGCTACACCTTC. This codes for CASSENRGTSGYTF.

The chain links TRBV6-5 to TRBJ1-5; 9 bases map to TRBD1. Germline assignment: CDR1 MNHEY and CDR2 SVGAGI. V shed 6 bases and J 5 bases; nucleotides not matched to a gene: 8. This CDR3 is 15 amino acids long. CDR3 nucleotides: TGTGCCAGCAGCGAGGGACAGGGATTCGATCAGCCCCAGCATTTT. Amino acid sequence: CASSEGQGFDQPQHF.

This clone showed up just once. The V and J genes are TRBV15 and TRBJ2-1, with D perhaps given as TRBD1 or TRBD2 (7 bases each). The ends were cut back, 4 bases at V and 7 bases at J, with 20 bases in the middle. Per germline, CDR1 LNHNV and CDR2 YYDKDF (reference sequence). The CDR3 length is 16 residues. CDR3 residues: CATSTQGGGRLNEQFF. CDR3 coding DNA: TGTGCCACCAGCACCCAAGGGGGCGGGAGACTTAATGAGCAGTTCTTC.

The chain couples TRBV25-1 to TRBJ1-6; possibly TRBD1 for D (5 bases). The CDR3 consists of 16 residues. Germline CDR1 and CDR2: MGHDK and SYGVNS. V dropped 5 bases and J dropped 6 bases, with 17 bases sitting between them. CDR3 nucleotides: TGTGCCAGCAGTCCCCCCGGGGGAATTCTTAATTCACCCCTCCACTTT. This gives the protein CASSPPGGILNSPLHF.